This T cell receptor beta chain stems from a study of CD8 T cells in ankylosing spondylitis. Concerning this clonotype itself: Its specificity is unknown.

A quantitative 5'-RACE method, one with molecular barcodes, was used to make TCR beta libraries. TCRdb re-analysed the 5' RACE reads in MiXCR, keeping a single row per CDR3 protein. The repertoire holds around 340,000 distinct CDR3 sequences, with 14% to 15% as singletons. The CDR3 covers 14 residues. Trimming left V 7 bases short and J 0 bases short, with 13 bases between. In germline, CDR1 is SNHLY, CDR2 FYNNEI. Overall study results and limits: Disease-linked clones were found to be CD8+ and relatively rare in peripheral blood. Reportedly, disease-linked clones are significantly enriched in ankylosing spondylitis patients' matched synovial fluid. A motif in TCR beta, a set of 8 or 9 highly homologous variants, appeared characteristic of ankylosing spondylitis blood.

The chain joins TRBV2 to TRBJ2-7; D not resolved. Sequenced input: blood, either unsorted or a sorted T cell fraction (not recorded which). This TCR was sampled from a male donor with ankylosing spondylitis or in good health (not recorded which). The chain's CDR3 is CASNFHGSSYEQYF. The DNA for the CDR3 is TGTGCCAGCAACTTCCACGGCAGCTCCTACGAGCAGTACTTC.